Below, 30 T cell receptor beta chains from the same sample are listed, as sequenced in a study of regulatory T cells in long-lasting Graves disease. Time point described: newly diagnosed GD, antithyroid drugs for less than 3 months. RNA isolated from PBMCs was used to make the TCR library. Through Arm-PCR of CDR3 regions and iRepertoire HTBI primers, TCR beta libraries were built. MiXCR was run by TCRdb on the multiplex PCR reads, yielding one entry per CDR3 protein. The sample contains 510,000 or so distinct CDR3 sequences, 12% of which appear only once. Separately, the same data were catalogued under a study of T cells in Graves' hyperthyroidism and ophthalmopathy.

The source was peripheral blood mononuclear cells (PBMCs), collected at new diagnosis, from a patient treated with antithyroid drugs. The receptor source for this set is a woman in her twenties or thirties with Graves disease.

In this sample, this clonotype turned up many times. The CDR3: CASSLAGRGEKLFF. CDR3 DNA: TGTGCCAGCAGCTTAGCGGGACGGGGTGAAAAACTGTTTTTT. This chain joins TRBV7-9 and TRBJ1-4; a possible D gene is TRBD1 (5 bases). This CDR3 has 14 residues. Germline V lookup: CDR1 SEHNR, CDR2 FQNEAQ (reference sequence). V lost 0 bases and J 7 bases, leaving 9 bases between the germline ends.

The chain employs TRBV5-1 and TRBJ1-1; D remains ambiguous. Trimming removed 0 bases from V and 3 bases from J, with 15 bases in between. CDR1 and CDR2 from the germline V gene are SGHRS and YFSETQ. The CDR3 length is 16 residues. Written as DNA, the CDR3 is TGCGCCAGCAGCTTGGAAAGAGTTCTCTTGGACACTGAAGCTTTCTTT. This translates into CASSLERVLLDTEAFF. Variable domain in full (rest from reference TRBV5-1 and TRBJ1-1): KAGVTQTPRYLIKTRGQQVTLSCSPISGHRSVSWYQQTPGQGLQFLFEYFSETQRNKGNFPGRFSGRQFSNSRSEMNVSTLELGDSALYLCASSLERVLLDTEAFFGQGTRLTVV.

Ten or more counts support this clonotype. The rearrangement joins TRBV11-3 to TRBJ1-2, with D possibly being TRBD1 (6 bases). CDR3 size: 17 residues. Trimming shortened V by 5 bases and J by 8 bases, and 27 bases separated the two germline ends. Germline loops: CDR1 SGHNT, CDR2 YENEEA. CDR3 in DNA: TGTGCCAGCAGCCTGTCCGGACACGTAGGTGGGGGCGGCGGCTACACCTTC. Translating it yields CASSLSGHVGGGGGYTF.

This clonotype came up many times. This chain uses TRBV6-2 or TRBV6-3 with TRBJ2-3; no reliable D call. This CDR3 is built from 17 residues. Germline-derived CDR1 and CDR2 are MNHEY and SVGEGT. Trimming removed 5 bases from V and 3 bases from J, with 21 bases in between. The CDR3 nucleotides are TGTGCCAGCAGTCAACCCTTTTGGGTCGTTATTACAGATACGCAGTATTTT. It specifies CASSQPFWVVITDTQYF.

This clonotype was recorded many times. In DNA, the CDR3 is TGTGCCTGGAGTCCGACAGGGGTTGAAGCTTTCTTT. It specifies CAWSPTGVEAFF. The rearrangement uses TRBV30 and TRBJ1-1; 8 bases match TRBD1. CDR1 and CDR2 from the germline V gene are GTSNPN and SVGIG (reference sequence). V lost 2 bases to trimming and J lost 7 bases; unmatched junction nucleotides: 3. The CDR3 extends over 12 amino acids.

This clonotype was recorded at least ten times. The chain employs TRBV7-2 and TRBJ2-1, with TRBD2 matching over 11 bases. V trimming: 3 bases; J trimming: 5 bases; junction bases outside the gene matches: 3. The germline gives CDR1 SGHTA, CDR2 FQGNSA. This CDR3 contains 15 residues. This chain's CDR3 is CASSFRLAGNNEQFF. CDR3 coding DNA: TGTGCCAGCAGCTTTAGACTAGCGGGGAACAATGAGCAGTTCTTC.

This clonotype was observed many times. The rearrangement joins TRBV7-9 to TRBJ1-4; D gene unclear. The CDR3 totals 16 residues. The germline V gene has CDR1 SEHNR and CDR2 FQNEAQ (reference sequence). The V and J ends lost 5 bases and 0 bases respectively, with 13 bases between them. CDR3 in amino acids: CASSLRTEATNEKLFF. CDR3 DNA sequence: TGTGCCAGCAGCCTCCGGACGGAAGCAACTAATGAAAAACTGTTTTTT.

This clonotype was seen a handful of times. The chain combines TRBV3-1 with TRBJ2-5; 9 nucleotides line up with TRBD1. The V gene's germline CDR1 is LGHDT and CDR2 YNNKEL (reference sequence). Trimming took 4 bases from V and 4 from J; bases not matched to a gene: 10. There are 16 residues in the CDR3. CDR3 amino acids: CASSPNPGQGGETQYF. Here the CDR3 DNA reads TGTGCCAGCAGCCCTAACCCGGGACAGGGAGGAGAGACCCAGTACTTC.

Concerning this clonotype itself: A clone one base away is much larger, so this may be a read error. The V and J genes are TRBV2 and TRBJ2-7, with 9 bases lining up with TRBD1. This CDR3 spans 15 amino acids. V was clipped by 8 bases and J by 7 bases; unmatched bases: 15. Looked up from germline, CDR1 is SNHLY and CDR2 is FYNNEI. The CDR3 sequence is CASGMGTGPPKEQYF. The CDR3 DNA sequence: TGTGCCAGCGGTATGGGGACAGGGCCTCCGAAGGAGCAGTACTTC.

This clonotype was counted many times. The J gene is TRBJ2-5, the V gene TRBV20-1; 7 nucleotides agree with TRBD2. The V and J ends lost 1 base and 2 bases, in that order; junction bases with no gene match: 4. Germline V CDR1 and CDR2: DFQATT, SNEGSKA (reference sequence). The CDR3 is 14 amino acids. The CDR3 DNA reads TGCAGTGCTAGAGGTCTAGCGGAACAAGAGACCCAGTACTTC. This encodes CSARGLAEQETQYF.

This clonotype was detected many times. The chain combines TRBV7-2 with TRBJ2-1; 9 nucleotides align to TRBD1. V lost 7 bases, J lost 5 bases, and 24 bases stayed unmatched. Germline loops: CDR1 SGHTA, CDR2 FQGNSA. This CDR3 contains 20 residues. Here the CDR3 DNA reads TGTGCCAGCAACCTGGGGGGGACAGGGAGGCGGCGTTACCTTGACAATGAGCAGTTCTTC. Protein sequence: CASNLGGTGRRRYLDNEQFF.

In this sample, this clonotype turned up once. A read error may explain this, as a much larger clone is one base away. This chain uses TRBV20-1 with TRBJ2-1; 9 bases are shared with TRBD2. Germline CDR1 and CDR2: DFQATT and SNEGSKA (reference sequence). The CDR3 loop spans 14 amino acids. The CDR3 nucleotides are TGCAGTGCTAGAGCTAGCGGGGATTACAATGGGCAGTTCTTC. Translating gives CSARASGDYNGQFF.

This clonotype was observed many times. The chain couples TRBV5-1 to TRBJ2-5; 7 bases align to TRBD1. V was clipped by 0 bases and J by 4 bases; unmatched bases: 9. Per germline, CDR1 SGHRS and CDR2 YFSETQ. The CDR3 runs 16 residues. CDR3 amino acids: CASSLGPGTDRETQYF. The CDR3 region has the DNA TGCGCCAGCAGCTTGGGCCCCGGGACAGACCGAGAGACCCAGTACTTC.

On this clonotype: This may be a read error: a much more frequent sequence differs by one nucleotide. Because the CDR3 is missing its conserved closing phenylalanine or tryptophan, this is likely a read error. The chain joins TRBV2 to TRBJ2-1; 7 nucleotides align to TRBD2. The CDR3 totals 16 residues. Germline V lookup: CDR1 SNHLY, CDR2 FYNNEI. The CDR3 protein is CASGDLPGRAYNEQFL. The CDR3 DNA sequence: TGTGCCAGCGGTGATCTCCCAGGGAGGGCCTACAATGAGCAGTTCCTC.

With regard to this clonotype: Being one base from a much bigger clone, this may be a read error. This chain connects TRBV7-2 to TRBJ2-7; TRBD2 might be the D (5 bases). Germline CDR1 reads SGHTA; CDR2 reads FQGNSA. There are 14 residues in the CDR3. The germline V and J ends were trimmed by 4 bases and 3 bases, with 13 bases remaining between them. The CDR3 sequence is CASSSMDSFYEQYF. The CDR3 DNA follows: TGTGCCAGCAGCTCCATGGACTCCTTCTACGAGCAGTACTTC.

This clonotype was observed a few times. The CDR3: CASSRYPDTQYF. DNA of the CDR3: TGTGCCAGCAGCCGATACCCGGATACGCAGTATTTT. V is TRBV7-2 and J is TRBJ2-3; D remains unclear. The CDR3 runs 12 residues. Germline-derived CDR1 and CDR2 are SGHTA and FQGNSA. Trimming left V 5 bases short and J 6 bases short, with 9 bases between.

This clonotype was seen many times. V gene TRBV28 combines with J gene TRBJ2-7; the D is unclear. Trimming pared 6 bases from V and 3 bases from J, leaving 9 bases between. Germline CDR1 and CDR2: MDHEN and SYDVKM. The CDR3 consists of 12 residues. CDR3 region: CASSTDFYEQYF. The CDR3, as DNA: TGTGCCAGCAGCACAGACTTCTACGAGCAGTACTTC.

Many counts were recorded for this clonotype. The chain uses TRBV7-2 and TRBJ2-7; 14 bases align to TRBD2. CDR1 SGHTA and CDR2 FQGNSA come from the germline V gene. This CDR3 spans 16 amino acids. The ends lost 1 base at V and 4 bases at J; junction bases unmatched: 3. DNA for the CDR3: TGTGCCAGCAGCTTAGGAAGGACTAGCGGGAGGTACGAGCAGTACTTC. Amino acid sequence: CASSLGRTSGRYEQYF. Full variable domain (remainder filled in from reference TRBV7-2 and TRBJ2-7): GAGVSQSPSNKVTEKGKDVELRCDPISGHTALYWYRQSLGQGLEFLIYFQGNSAPDKSGLPSDRFSAERTGGSVSTLTIQRTQQEDSAVYLCASSLGRTSGRYEQYFGPGTRLTVT.

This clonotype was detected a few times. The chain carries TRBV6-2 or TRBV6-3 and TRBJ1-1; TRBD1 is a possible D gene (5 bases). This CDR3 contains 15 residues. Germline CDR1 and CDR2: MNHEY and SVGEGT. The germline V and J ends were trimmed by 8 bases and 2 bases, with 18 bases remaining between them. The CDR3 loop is CASYQENQGNTEAFF. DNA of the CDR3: TGTGCCAGCTACCAGGAGAACCAGGGCAACACTGAAGCTTTCTTT.

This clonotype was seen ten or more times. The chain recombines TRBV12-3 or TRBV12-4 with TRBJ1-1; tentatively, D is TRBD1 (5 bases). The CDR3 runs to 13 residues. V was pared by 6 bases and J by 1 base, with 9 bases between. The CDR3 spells CASRLTGNTEAFF. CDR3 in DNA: TGTGCCAGCAGGCTTACAGGGAACACTGAAGCTTTCTTT.

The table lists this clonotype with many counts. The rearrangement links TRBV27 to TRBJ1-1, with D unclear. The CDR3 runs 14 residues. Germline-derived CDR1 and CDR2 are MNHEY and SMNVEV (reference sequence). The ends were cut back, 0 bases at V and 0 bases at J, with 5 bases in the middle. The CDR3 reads CASSLSFMNTEAFF. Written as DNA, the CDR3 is TGTGCCAGCAGTTTATCGTTCATGAACACTGAAGCTTTCTTT.

The CDR3 is CASSQQGASGELFF. The CDR3 nucleotides read TGTGCCAGCAGCCAACAGGGGGCGAGCGGGGAGCTGTTTTTT. The chain combines TRBV14 with TRBJ2-2; 8 nucleotides agree with TRBD1. CDR3 length: 14 amino acids. Germline loops: CDR1 SGHDN, CDR2 FVKESK. Germline trimming cut 2 bases from V and 7 bases from J; bases unmatched to any gene: 3.

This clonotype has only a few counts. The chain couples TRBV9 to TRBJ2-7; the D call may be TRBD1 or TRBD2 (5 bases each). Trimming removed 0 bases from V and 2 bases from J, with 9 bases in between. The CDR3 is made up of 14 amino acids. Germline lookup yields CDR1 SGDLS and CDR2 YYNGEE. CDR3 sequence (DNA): TGTGCCAGCAGCGTAGGGGGACGGACCTACGAGCAGTACTTC. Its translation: CASSVGGRTYEQYF.

CDR3 residues: CASSLGSDSYGYTF. For the CDR3, the DNA is TGTGCCAGCAGCTTAGGCTCGGACAGCTATGGCTACACCTTC. The genes are TRBV13 and TRBJ1-2, with TRBD1 as a possible D gene (6 bases). Trimming removed 0 bases from V and 4 bases from J, with 9 bases in between. Looked up from germline, CDR1 is PRHDT and CDR2 is FYEKMQ (reference sequence). This CDR3 has 14 amino acids.

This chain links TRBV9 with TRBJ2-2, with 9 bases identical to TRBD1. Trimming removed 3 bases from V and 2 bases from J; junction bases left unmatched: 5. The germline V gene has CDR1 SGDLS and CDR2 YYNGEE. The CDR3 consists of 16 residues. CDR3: CASSATGGINTGELFF. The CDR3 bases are TGTGCCAGCAGCGCGACAGGGGGAATTAACACCGGGGAGCTGTTTTTT.

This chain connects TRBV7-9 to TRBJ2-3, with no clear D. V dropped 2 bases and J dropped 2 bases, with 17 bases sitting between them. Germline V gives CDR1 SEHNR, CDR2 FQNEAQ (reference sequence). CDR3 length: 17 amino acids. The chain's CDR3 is CASSLSSGLGTTDTQYF. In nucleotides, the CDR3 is TGTGCCAGCAGCTTAAGTTCAGGCCTAGGAACCACAGATACGCAGTATTTT.

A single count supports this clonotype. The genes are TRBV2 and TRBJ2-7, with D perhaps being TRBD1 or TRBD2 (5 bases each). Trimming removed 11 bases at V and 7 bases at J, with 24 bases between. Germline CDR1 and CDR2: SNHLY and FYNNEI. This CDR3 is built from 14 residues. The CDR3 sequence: CAGTRDSGPGEQYF. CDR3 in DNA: TGTGCCGGCACCCGGGATTCGGGGCCCGGGGAGCAGTACTTC.

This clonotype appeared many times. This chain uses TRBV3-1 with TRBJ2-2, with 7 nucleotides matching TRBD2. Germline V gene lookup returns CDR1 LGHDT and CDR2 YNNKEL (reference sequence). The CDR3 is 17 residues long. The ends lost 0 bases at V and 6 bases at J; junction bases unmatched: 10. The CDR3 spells CASSQDLGGSWSGELFF. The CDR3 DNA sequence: TGTGCCAGCAGCCAAGATCTGGGCGGGAGCTGGTCCGGGGAGCTGTTTTTT. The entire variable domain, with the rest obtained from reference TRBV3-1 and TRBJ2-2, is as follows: DTAVSQTPKYLVTQMGNDKSIKCEQNLGHDTMYWYKQDSKKFLKIMFSYNNKELIINETVPNRFSPKSPDKAHLNLHINSLELGDSAVYFCASSQDLGGSWSGELFFGEGSRLTVL.

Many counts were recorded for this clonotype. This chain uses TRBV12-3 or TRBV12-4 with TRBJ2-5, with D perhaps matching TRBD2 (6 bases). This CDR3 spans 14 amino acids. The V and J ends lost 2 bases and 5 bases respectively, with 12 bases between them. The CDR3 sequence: CASSLPGLRETQYF. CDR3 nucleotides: TGTGCCAGCAGTTTACCGGGACTGAGGGAGACCCAGTACTTC.

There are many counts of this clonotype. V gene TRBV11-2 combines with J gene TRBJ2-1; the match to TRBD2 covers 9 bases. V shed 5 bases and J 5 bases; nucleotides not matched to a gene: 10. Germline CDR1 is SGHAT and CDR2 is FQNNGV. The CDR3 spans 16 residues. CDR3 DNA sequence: TGTGCCAGCAGCCCCCAAATTCTAGCGGGGAACAATGAGCAGTTCTTC. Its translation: CASSPQILAGNNEQFF.